Listed here is a single T cell receptor (beta chain). The data were obtained in a study of T cell changes during pregnancy in multiple sclerosis. Assay used: immunoSEQ multiplex PCR; TCRdb lists only in-frame clones, some missing. The sample consists of 55,000 to 95,000 clones, just over 90% of them appearing once. The sequence derives from a female donor in good health, enrolled as a control in a pregnancy study. The sample consisted of peripheral blood, taken in the second trimester of pregnancy.

The CDR3 coding sequence is TGTGCCAGTAGTATGCCTATACAGGGAAACACTGAAGCTTTCTTT. Amino acids: CASSMPIQGNTEAFF. The gene calls are TRBV19 and TRBJ1-1, with D possibly matching TRBD1 (6 bases). CDR1 is LNHDA and CDR2 is SQIVND in the germline V gene (reference sequence). The V gene lost 3 bases and the J gene lost 2 bases, with 13 bases spanning the gap. CDR3 size: 15 residues.